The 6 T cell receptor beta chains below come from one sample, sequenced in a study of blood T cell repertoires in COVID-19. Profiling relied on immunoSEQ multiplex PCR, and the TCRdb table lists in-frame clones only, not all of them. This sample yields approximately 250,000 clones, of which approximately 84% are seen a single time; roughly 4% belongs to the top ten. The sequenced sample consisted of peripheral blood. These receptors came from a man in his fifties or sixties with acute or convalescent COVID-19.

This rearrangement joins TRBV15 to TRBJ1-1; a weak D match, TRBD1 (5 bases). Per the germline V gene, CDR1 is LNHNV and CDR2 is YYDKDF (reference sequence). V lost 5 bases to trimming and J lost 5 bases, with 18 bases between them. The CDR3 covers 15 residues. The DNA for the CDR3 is TGTGCCACCAGCCGTAGGACATATCTAGAGACTGAAGCTTTCTTT. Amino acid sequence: CATSRRTYLETEAFF. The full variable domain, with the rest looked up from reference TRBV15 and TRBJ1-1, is DAMVIQNPRYQVTQFGKPVTLSCSQTLNHNVMYWYQQKSSQAPKLLFHYYDKDFNNEADTPDNFQSRRPNTSFCFLDIRSPGLGDTAMYLCATSRRTYLETEAFFGQGTRLTVV.

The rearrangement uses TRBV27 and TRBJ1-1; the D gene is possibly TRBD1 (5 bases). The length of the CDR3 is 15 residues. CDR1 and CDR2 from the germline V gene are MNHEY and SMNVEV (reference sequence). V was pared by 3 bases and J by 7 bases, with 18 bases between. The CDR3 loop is CASSLEGGGVVEAFF. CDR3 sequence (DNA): TGTGCCAGCAGTTTGGAGGGCGGGGGAGTTGTTGAAGCTTTCTTT.

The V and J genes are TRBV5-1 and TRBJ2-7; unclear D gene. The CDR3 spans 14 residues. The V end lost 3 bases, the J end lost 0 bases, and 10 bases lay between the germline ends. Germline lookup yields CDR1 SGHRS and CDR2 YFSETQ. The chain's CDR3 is CASSSYLNSYEQYF. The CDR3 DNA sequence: TGCGCCAGCAGCTCTTACTTGAACTCCTACGAGCAGTACTTC.

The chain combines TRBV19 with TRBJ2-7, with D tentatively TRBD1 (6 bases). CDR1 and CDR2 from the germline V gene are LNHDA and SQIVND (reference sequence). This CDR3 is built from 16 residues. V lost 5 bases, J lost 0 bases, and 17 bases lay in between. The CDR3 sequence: CASSAKVNRASYEQYF. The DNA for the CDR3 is TGTGCCAGTAGTGCGAAAGTGAACAGGGCCTCCTACGAGCAGTACTTC.

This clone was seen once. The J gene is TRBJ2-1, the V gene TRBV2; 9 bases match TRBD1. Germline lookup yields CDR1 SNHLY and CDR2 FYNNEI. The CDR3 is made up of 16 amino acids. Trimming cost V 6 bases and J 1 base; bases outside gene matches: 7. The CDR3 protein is CASSPDDRGSYNEQFF. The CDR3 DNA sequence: TGTGCCAGCAGCCCCGATGACAGGGGGTCCTACAATGAGCAGTTCTTC.

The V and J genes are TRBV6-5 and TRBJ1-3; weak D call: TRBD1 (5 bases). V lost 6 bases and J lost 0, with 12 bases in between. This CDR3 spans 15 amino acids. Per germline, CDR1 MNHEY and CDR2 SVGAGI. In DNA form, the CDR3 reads TGTGCCAGCAGCGACGGGGGAAGCTCTGGAAACACCATATATTTT. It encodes CASSDGGSSGNTIYF.